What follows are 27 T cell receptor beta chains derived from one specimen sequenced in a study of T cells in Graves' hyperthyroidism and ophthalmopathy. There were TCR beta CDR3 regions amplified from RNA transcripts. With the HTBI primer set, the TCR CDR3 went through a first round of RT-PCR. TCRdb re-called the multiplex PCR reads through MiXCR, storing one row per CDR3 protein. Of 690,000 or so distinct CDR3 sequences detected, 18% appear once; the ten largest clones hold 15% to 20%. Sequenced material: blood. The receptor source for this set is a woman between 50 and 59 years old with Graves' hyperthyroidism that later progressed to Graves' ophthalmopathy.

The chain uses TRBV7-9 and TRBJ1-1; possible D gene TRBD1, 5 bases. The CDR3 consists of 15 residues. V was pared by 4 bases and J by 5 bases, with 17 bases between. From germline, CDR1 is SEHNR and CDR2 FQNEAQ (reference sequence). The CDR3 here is CASSSLEGEGTEAFF. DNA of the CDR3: TGTGCCAGCAGCTCCCTAGAAGGGGAAGGGACTGAAGCTTTCTTT.

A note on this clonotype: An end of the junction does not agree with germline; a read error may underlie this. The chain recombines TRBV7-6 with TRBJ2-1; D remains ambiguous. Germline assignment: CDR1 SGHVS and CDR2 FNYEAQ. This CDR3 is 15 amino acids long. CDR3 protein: CASSLALSTYNKQFF. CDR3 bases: TGTGCCAGCAGCTTAGCGCTAAGTACCTACAATAAGCAGTTCTTC.

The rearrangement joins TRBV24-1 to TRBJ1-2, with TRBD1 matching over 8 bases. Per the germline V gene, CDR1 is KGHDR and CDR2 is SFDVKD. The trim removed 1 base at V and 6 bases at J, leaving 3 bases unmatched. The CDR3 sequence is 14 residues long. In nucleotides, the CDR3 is TGTGCCACCAGTGATTTTTCGGACAGGGATGGCTACACCTTC. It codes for CATSDFSDRDGYTF.

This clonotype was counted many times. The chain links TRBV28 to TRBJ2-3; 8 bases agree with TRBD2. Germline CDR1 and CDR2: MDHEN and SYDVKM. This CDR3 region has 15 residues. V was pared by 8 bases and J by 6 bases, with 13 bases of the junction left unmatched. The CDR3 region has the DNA TGTGCCAGCTTAGGGACGACTAGCGAGTCTGATACGCAGTATTTT. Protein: CASLGTTSESDTQYF. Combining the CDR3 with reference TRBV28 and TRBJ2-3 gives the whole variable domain DVKVTQSSRYLVKRTGEKVFLECVQDMDHENMFWYRQDPGLGLRLIYFSYDVKMKEKGDIPEGYSVSREKKERFSLILESASTNQTSMYLCASLGTTSESDTQYFGPGTRLTVL.

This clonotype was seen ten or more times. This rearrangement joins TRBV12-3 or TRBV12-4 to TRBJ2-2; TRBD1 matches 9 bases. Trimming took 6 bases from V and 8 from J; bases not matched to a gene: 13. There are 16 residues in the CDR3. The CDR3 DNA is TGTGCCAGCAGCTCAGGGGGCGACAGGGGGACGGGGGAGCTGTTTTTT. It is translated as CASSSGGDRGTGELFF.

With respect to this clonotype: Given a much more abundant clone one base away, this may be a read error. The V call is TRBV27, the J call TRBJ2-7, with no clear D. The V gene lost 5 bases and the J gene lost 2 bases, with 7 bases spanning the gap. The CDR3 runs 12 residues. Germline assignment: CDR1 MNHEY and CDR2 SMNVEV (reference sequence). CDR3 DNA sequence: TGTGCCAGCAGTGGACCCACCTACGAGCAGTACTTC. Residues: CASSGPTYEQYF.

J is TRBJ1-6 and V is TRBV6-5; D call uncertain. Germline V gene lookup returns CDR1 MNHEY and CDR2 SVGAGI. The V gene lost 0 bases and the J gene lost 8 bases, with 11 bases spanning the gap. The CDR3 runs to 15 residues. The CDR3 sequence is CASSYSGRYDSPLHF. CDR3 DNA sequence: TGTGCCAGCAGTTACTCTGGCCGATACGATTCACCCCTCCACTTT.

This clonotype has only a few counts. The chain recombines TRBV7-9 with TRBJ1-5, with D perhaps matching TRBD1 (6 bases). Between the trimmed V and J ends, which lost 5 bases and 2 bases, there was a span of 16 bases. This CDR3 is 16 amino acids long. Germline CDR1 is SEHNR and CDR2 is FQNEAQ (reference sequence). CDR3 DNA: TGTGCCAGCAGCCCAAATACAGGGCTTGGCAATCAGCCCCAGCATTTT. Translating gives CASSPNTGLGNQPQHF.

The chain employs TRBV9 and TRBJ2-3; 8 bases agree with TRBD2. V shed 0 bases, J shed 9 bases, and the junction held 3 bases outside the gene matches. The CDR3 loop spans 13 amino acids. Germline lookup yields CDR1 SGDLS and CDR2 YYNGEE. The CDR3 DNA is TGTGCCAGCAGCGTAGATGCGGGGGGAACGCAGTATTTT. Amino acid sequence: CASSVDAGGTQYF.

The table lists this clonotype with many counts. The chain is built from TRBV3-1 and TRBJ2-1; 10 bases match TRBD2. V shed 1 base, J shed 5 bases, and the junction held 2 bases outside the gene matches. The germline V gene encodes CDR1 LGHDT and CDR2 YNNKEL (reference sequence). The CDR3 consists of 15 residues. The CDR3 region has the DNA TGTGCCAGCAGCCAAGTGGGACTAGCGAACAATGAGCAGTTCTTC. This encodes CASSQVGLANNEQFF.

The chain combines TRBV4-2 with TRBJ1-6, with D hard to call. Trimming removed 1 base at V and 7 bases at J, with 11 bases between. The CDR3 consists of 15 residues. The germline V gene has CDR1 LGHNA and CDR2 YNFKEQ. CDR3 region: CASSQVNLGNSPLHF. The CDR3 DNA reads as TGTGCCAGCAGCCAAGTAAACCTGGGAAATTCACCCCTCCACTTT.

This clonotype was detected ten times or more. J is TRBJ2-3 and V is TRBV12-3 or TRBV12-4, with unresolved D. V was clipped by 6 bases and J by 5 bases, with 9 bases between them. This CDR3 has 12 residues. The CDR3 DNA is TGTGCCAGCAGCATAGGGCGAGATACGCAGTATTTT. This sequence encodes CASSIGRDTQYF.

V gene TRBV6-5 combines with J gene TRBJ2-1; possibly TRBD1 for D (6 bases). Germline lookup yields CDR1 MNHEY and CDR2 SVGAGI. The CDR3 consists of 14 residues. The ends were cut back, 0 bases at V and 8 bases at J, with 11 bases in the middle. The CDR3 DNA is TGTGCCAGCAGTTACTCGTTCAGGGGCGATGAGCAGTTCTTC. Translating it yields CASSYSFRGDEQFF.

CDR3 loop: CASNPGQTNSPLHF. CDR3 nucleotides: TGTGCCAGTAATCCGGGACAAACTAATTCACCCCTCCACTTT. The chain links TRBV19 to TRBJ1-6; weak D call: TRBD1 (6 bases). The CDR3 extends over 14 amino acids. The germline V gene has CDR1 LNHDA and CDR2 SQIVND (reference sequence). The V end was cut by 7 bases, the J end by 6 bases, with 13 bases between.

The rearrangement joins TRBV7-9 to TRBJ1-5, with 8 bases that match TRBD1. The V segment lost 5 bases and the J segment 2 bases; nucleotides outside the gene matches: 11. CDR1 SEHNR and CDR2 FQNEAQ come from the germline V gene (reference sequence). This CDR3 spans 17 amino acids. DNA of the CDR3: TGTGCCAGCAGCCCGCAGACAGGGGAAAGGGGCAATCAGCCCCAGCATTTT. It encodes CASSPQTGERGNQPQHF.

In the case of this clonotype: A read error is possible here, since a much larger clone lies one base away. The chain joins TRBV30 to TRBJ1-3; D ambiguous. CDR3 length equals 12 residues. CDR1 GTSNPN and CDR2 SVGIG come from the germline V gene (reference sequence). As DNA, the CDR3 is TGTGCCTGGGACATCGGAGGAAGCACCATATATTTT. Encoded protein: CAWDIGGSTIYF.

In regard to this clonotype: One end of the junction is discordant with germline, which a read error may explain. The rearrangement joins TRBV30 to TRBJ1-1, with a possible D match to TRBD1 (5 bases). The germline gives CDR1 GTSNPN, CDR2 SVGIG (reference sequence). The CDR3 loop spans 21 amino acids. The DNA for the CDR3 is TGTGCCTGGAGTGTACCCCCGGGACGGCCTCCATTTAGGTTACCGGACACTGGAGCTTTCTTT. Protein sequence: CAWSVPPGRPPFRLPDTGAFF.

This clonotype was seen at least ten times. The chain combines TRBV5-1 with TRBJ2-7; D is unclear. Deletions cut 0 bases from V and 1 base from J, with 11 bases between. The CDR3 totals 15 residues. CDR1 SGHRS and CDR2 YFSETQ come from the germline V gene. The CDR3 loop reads CASSLETALSYEQYF. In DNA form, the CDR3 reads TGCGCCAGCAGCTTGGAAACAGCCCTATCCTACGAGCAGTACTTC.

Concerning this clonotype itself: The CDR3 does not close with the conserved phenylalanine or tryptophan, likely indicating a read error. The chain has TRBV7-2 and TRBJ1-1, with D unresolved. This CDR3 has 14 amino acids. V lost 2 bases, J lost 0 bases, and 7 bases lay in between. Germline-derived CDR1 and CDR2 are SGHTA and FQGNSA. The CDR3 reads CASSLPPMNTEAFL. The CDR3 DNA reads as TGTGCCAGCAGCTTACCCCCCATGAACACTGAAGCTTTCCTT.

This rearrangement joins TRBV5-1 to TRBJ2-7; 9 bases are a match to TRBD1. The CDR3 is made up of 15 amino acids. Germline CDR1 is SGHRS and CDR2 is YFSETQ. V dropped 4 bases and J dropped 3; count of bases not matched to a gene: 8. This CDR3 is CASSRGQGWNYEQYF. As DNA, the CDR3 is TGCGCCAGCAGCCGAGGACAGGGGTGGAACTACGAGCAGTACTTC.

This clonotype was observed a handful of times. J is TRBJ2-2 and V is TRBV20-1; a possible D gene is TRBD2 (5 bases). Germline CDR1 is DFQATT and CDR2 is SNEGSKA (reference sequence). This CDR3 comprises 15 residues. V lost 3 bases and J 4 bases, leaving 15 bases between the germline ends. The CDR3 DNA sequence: TGCAGTGCTAGCAGGTCGGGGTTTGGCACCGGGGAGCTGTTTTTT. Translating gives CSASRSGFGTGELFF.

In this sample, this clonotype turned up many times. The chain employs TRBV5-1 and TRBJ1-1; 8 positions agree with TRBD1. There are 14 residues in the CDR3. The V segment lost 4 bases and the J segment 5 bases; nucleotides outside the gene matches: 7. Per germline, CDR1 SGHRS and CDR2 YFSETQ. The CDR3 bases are TGCGCCAGCAGCCAGATACAGGGGGATACTGAAGCTTTCTTT. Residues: CASSQIQGDTEAFF.

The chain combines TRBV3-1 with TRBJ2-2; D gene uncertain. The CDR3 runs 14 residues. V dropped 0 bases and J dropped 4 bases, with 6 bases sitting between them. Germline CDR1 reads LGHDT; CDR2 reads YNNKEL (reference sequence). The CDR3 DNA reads TGTGCCAGCAGCCAAGACAGGAGCACCGGGGAGCTGTTTTTT. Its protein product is CASSQDRSTGELFF.

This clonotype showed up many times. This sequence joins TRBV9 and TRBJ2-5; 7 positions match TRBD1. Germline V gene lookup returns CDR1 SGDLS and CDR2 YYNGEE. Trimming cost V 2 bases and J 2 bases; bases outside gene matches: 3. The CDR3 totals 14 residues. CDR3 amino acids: CASSVGRGQETQYF. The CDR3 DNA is TGTGCCAGCAGCGTGGGCAGGGGGCAAGAGACCCAGTACTTC.

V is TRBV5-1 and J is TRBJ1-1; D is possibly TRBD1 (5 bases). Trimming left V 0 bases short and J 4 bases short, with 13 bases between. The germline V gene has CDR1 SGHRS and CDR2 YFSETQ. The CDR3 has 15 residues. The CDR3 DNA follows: TGCGCCAGCAGCTTGGTCTGGGGGTCGGGCACTGAAGCTTTCTTT. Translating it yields CASSLVWGSGTEAFF.

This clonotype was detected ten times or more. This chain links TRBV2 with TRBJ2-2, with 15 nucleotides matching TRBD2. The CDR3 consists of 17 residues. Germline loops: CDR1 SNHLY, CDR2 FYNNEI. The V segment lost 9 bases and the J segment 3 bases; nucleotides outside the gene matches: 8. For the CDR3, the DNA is TGTGCCAGGAGGACTAGCGGGGGGGGTCGGCACACCGGGGAGCTGTTTTTT. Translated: CARRTSGGGRHTGELFF.

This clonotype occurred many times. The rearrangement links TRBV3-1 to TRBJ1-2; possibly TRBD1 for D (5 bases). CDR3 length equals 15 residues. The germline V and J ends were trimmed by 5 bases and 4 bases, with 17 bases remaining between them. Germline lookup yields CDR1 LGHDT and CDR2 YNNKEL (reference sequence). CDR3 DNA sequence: TGTGCCAGCAGCGAGGGAGGGGCGTCCTCCTATGGCTACACCTTC. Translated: CASSEGGASSYGYTF.